This T cell receptor beta chain was recovered during a study of blood T cell repertoires in COVID-19. The CDR3 is 14 residues long. The V end lost 3 bases, the J end lost 4 bases, and 10 bases lay between the germline ends. Germline V CDR1 and CDR2: LNHDA, SQIVND (reference sequence). Profiled with immunoSEQ multiplex PCR; TCRdb holds only in-frame clones, not every one. Among more than 25,000 clones listed, 85% to 90% were seen once. The material sequenced was peripheral blood. The chain couples TRBV19 to TRBJ1-5; D perhaps matches TRBD1 (6 bases). This receptor was obtained from a man in his 60s with acute or convalescent COVID-19. CDR3 region: CASSIHRANQPQHF. The CDR3 DNA reads TGTGCCAGTAGTATCCACAGGGCTAATCAGCCCCAGCATTTT.